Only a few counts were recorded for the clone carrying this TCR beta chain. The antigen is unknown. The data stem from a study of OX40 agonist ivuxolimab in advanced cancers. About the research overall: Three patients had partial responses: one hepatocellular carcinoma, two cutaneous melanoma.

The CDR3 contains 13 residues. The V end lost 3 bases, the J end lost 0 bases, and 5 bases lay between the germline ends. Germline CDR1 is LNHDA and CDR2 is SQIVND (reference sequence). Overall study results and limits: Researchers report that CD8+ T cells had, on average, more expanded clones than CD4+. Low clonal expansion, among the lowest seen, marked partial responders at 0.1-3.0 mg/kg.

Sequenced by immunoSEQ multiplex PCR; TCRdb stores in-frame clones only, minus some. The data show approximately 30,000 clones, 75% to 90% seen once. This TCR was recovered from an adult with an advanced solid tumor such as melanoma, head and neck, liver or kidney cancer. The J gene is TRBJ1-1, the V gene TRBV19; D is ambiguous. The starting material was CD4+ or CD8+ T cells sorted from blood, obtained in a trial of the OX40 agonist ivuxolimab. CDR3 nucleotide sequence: TGTGCCAGTAGTATTACCGTGAACACTGAAGCTTTCTTT. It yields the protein CASSITVNTEAFF.